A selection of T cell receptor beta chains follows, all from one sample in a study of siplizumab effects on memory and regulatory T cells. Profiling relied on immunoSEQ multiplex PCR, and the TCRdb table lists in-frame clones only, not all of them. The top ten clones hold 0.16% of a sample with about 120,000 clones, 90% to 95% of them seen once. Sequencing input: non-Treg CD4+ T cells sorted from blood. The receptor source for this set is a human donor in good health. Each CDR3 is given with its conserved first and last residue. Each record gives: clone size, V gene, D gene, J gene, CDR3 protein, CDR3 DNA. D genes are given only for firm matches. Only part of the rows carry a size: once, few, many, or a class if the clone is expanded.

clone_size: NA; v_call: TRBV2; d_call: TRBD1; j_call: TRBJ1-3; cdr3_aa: CASRGGQLSGNTIYF; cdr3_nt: TGTGCCAGCAGGGGGGGACAGCTCTCTGGAAACACCATATATTTT
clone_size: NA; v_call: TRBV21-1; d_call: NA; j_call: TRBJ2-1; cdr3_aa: CASSKANLGSGRGDEQFF; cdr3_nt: TGTGCCAGCAGCAAAGCGAATTTGGGTTCGGGTAGAGGCGATGAGCAGTTCTTC
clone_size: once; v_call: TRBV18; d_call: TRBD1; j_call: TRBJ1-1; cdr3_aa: CASSPPGQGLAFF; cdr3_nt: TGTGCCAGCTCACCGCCGGGACAGGGGTTAGCTTTCTTT
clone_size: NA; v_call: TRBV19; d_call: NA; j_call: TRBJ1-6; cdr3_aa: CASSSSGTGGNSPLHF; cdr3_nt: TGTGCCAGTAGTAGTTCAGGGACGGGGGGGAATTCACCCCTCCACTTT
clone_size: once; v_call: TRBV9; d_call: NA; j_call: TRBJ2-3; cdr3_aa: CASSRRGSTDTQYF; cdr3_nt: TGTGCCAGCAGCCGGAGGGGCAGCACAGATACGCAGTATTTT
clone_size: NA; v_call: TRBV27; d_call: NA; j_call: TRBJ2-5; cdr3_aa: CASSFRWEETQYF; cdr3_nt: TGTGCCAGCAGTTTTAGGTGGGAGGAGACCCAGTACTTC
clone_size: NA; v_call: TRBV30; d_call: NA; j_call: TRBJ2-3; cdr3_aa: CAWRESTDTQYF; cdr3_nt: TGTGCCTGGAGGGAAAGCACAGATACGCAGTATTTT
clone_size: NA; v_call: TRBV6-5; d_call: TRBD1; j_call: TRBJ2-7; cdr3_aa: CASSGWTGGPYEQYF; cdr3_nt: TGTGCCAGCAGTGGCTGGACAGGGGGGCCCTACGAGCAGTACTTC
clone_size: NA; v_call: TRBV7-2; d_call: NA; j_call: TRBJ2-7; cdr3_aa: CASSLDRVSHEQYF; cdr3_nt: TGTGCCAGCAGCTTAGACAGGGTATCCCACGAGCAGTACTTC
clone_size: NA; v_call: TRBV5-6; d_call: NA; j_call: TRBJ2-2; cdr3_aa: CASSRTGTSNTGELFF; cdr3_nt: TGTGCCAGCAGCCGTACCGGGACATCGAACACCGGGGAGCTGTTTTTT
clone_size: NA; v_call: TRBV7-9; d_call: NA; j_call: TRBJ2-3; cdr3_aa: CASSFETDTQYF; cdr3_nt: TGTGCCAGCAGCTTCGAGACAGATACGCAGTATTTT
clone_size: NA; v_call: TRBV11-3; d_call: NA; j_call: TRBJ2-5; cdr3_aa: CASSLLSEETQYF; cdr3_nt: TGTGCCAGCAGCTTATTGTCAGAAGAGACCCAGTACTTC
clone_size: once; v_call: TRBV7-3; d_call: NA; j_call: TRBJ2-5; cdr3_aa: CASGSGGWETQYF; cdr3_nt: TGTGCCAGCGGGTCCGGGGGTTGGGAGACCCAGTACTTC
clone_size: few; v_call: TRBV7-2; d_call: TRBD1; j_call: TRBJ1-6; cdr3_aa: CASSFGTVGSPLHF; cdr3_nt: TGTGCCAGCAGCTTCGGGACAGTAGGTTCACCCCTCCACTTT
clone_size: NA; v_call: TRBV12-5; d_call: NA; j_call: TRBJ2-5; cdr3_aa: CASGLIGETQYF; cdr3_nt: TGTGCTAGTGGTTTGATCGGGGAGACCCAGTACTTC
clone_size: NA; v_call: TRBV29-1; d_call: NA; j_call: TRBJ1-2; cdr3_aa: CSVEMYGAGYTF; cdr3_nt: TGCAGCGTTGAGATGTACGGCGCTGGCTACACCTTC
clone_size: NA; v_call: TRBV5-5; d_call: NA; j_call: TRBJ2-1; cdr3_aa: CASSLARGNEQFF; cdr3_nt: TGTGCCAGCAGCTTGGCCAGAGGAAATGAGCAGTTCTTC
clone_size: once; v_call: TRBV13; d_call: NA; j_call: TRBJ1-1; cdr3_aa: CASSSDAEAFF; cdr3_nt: TGTGCCAGCAGCTCCGACGCTGAAGCTTTCTTT
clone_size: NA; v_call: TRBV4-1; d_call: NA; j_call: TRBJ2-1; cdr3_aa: CASTQRGLAGNEQFF; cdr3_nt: TGCGCCAGCACCCAGAGGGGGCTAGCGGGCAATGAGCAGTTCTTC
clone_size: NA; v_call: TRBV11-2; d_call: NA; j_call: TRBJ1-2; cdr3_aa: CASSFTGLDGYTF; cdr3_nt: TGTGCCAGCAGCTTCACAGGGTTAGATGGCTACACCTTC
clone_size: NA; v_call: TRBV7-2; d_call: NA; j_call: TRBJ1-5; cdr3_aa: CASSSTGTYQPQHF; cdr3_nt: TGTGCCAGCAGCTCGACCGGGACCTATCAGCCCCAGCATTTT
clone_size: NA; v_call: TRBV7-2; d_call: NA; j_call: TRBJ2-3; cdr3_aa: CASSLAGLTDTQYF; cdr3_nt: TGTGCCAGCAGCTTAGCGGGGCTAACAGATACGCAGTATTTT
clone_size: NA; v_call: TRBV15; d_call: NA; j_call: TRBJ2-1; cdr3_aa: CATSREIDNEQFF; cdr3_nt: TGTGCCACCAGCAGGGAAATTGACAATGAGCAGTTCTTC
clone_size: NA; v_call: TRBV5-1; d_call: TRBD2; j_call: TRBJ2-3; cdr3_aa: CASSLSASGGQDTQYF; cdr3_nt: TGCGCCAGCAGCTTATCGGCTAGCGGGGGGCAAGATACGCAGTATTTT
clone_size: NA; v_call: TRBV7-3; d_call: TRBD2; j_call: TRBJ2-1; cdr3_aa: CASSYQRGSYNEQFF; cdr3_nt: TGTGCCAGCAGCTATCAGCGGGGATCCTACAATGAGCAGTTCTTC
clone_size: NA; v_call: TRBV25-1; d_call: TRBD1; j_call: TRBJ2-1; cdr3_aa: CASSRQGDEQFF; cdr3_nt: TGTGCCAGCAGTAGACAGGGTGATGAGCAGTTCTTC
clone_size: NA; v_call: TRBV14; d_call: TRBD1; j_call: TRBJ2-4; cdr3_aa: CAYRQGAQNIQYF; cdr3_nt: TGTGCCTACAGACAGGGGGCCCAAAACATTCAGTACTTC
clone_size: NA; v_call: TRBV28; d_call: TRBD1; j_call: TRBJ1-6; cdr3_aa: CASSLTGQGNSPLHF; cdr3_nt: TGTGCCAGCAGTTTGACAGGGCAGGGGAATTCACCCCTCCACTTT
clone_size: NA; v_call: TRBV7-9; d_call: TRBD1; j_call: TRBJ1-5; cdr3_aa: CASSYLRGEPQHF; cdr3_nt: TGTGCCAGCAGCTACCTCAGGGGGGAGCCCCAGCATTTT
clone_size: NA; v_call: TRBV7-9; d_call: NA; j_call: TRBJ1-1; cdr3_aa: CASSRQAGTEAFF; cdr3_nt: TGTGCCAGCAGCCGACAGGCTGGAACTGAAGCTTTCTTT
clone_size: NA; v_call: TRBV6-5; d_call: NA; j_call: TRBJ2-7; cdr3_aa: CASSSLPVPAGEQYF; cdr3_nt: TGTGCCAGCAGTTCCCTACCGGTCCCGGCGGGGGAGCAGTACTTC
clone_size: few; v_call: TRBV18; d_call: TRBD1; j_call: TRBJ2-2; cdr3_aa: CASSPRQGADTGELFF; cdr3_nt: TGTGCCAGCTCACCAAGACAGGGGGCGGACACCGGGGAGCTGTTTTTT
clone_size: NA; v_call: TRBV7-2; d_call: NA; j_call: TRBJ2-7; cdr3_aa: CASSLQTTGHNNYEQYF; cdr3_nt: TGTGCCAGCAGCTTACAGACCACGGGACATAATAACTACGAGCAGTACTTC
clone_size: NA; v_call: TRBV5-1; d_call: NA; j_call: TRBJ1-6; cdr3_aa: CASSLDGTGNSPLHF; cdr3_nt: TGCGCCAGCAGCTTGGATGGGACGGGGAATTCACCCCTCCACTTT
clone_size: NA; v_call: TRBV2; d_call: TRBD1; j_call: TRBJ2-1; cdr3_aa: CASSPGTGLFF; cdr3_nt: TGTGCCAGCAGCCCCGGGACAGGGCTGTTCTTC
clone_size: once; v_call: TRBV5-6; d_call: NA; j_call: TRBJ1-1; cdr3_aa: CASSLERRAAFF; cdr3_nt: TGTGCCAGCAGCTTGGAGAGGCGAGCGGCTTTCTTT
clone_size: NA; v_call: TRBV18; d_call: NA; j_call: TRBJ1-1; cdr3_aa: CASSPLRRNTEAFF; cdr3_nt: TGTGCCAGCTCACCGCTTCGGAGGAACACTGAAGCTTTCTTT
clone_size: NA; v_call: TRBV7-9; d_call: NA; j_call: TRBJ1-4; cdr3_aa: CASSLDATNEKLFF; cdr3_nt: TGTGCCAGCAGCTTAGATGCAACTAATGAAAAACTGTTTTTT
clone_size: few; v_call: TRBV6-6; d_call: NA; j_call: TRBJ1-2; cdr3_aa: CASRPTLSEHGYTF; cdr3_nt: TGTGCCAGCAGGCCGACCCTTTCGGAGCATGGCTACACCTTC
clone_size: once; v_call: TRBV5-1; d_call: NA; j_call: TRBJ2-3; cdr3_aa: CASSLVPSTDTQYF; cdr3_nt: TGCGCCAGCAGCTTGGTTCCAAGCACAGATACGCAGTATTTT
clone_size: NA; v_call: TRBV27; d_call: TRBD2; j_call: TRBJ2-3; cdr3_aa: CASSLFGTSVRSTDTQYF; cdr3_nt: TGTGCCAGCAGCCTGTTTGGCACTAGCGTGAGGTCTACAGATACGCAGTATTTT
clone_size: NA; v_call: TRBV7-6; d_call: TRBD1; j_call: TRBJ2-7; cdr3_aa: CASSLEDRGMNEQYF; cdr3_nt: TGTGCCAGCAGCTTAGAGGACAGGGGGATGAACGAGCAGTACTTC